The rows below give T cell receptor beta chains drawn from one sample of a study of OX40 agonist ivuxolimab in advanced cancers. TCRdb's copy holds only in-frame clones and misses some; the assay was immunoSEQ multiplex PCR. The repertoire has tens of thousands of clones, approximately 90% of them found once; the top ten carry more than 1%. The sequences come from CD4+ or CD8+ T cells sorted from blood, collected in a trial of the OX40 agonist ivuxolimab. The origin of the receptors is an adult with an advanced solid tumor such as melanoma, head and neck, liver or kidney cancer. The CDR3 runs from the conserved cysteine through the conserved F or W. Fields, in order: J gene, D gene, V gene, clone size, CDR3 protein, CDR3 DNA. D genes are given only for firm matches. Expanded clones get a size class; other rows say once, few or many, or leave the size out.

j_call: TRBJ2-5; d_call: TRBD2; v_call: TRBV29-1; clone_size: NA; cdr3_aa: CSVARTSGGLQETQYF; cdr3_nt: TGCAGCGTTGCCCGGACTAGCGGGGGTTTACAAGAGACCCAGTACTTC
j_call: TRBJ2-3; d_call: TRBD2; v_call: TRBV4-1; clone_size: NA; cdr3_aa: CASSQFSGGVADTQYF; cdr3_nt: TGCGCCAGCAGCCAGTTTAGCGGGGGGGTCGCAGATACGCAGTATTTT
j_call: TRBJ1-5; d_call: TRBD1; v_call: TRBV6-1; clone_size: NA; cdr3_aa: CASSERNYGQGNQPQHF; cdr3_nt: TGTGCCAGCAGTGAACGTAATTACGGACAGGGTAATCAGCCCCAGCATTTT
j_call: TRBJ2-3; d_call: TRBD2; v_call: TRBV5-1; clone_size: NA; cdr3_aa: CASSLRGGHPDTQYF; cdr3_nt: TGCGCCAGCAGCTTGCGGGGGGGCCATCCAGATACGCAGTATTTT
j_call: TRBJ2-7; d_call: NA; v_call: TRBV2; clone_size: NA; cdr3_aa: CASNGLRGIYEQYF; cdr3_nt: TGTGCCAGCAACGGTCTAAGGGGCATCTACGAGCAGTACTTC
j_call: TRBJ2-7; d_call: TRBD1; v_call: TRBV10-3; clone_size: NA; cdr3_aa: CASRTGGNEQYF; cdr3_nt: TGTGCCAGTCGGACAGGGGGCAATGAGCAGTACTTC
j_call: TRBJ1-1; d_call: TRBD1; v_call: TRBV6-5; clone_size: NA; cdr3_aa: CASRDRASDTEAFF; cdr3_nt: TGTGCCAGCAGGGACAGGGCCTCAGATACTGAAGCTTTCTTT
j_call: TRBJ1-1; d_call: NA; v_call: TRBV5-1; clone_size: NA; cdr3_aa: CASKVGPSSTEAFF; cdr3_nt: TGCGCCAGCAAAGTGGGACCCTCGAGCACTGAAGCTTTCTTT
j_call: TRBJ1-1; d_call: TRBD1; v_call: TRBV6-5; clone_size: NA; cdr3_aa: CASSSVPGGKNTEAFF; cdr3_nt: TGTGCCAGCAGTTCCGTCCCAGGGGGCAAGAACACTGAAGCTTTCTTT
j_call: TRBJ2-2; d_call: TRBD1; v_call: TRBV27; clone_size: NA; cdr3_aa: CASRKDRQGPRELFF; cdr3_nt: TGTGCCAGCAGAAAAGACCGACAGGGTCCCAGGGAGCTGTTTTTT
j_call: TRBJ1-2; d_call: NA; v_call: TRBV30; clone_size: NA; cdr3_aa: CAWTRTGSNYGYTF; cdr3_nt: TGTGCCTGGACTCGAACAGGGTCTAACTATGGCTACACCTTC
j_call: TRBJ2-5; d_call: NA; v_call: TRBV7-2; clone_size: once; cdr3_aa: CASSLPQETQYF; cdr3_nt: TGTGCCAGCAGCTTACCCCAAGAGACCCAGTACTTC
j_call: TRBJ2-5; d_call: NA; v_call: TRBV10-1; clone_size: NA; cdr3_aa: CASSSLGQETQYF; cdr3_nt: TGCGCCAGCAGTTCCCTAGGCCAAGAGACCCAGTACTTC
j_call: TRBJ1-1; d_call: NA; v_call: TRBV7-9; clone_size: NA; cdr3_aa: CASSLAGVKVEAFF; cdr3_nt: TGTGCCAGCAGCTTAGCGGGGGTCAAAGTTGAAGCTTTCTTT
j_call: TRBJ1-2; d_call: TRBD1; v_call: TRBV11-2; clone_size: NA; cdr3_aa: CASSNRGSGYGYTF; cdr3_nt: TGTGCCAGCAGCAACAGGGGTAGCGGCTATGGCTACACCTTC
j_call: TRBJ2-2; d_call: TRBD1; v_call: TRBV5-6; clone_size: once; cdr3_aa: CASSLRDRGMGELFF; cdr3_nt: TGTGCCAGCAGCCTCCGGGACAGGGGTATGGGGGAGCTGTTTTTT
j_call: TRBJ2-1; d_call: NA; v_call: TRBV4-2; clone_size: few; cdr3_aa: CASSQDPGRQFF; cdr3_nt: TGTGCCAGCAGCCAAGACCCAGGGCGGCAGTTCTTC
j_call: TRBJ2-7; d_call: TRBD2; v_call: TRBV10-1; clone_size: NA; cdr3_aa: CASSDSGGVFEQYF; cdr3_nt: TGCGCCAGCAGTGATAGCGGGGGGGTCTTCGAGCAGTACTTC
j_call: TRBJ2-1; d_call: TRBD2; v_call: TRBV11-2; clone_size: NA; cdr3_aa: CASSSRTSGGQNEQFF; cdr3_nt: TGTGCCAGCAGCTCTCGGACTAGCGGGGGACAGAATGAGCAGTTCTTC
j_call: TRBJ1-6; d_call: NA; v_call: TRBV10-3; clone_size: NA; cdr3_aa: CAISRGAPNSPLHF; cdr3_nt: TGTGCCATCAGTCGGGGGGCCCCTAATTCACCCCTCCACTTT
j_call: TRBJ2-6; d_call: NA; v_call: TRBV5-4; clone_size: NA; cdr3_aa: CASSSGPGANVLTF; cdr3_nt: TGTGCCAGCAGCTCCGGTCCCGGGGCCAACGTCCTGACTTTC
j_call: TRBJ2-1; d_call: TRBD1; v_call: TRBV10-3; clone_size: NA; cdr3_aa: CAISRDRDRNEQFF; cdr3_nt: TGTGCCATCAGTCGGGACAGGGATCGGAATGAGCAGTTCTTC
j_call: TRBJ2-1; d_call: TRBD2; v_call: TRBV7-2; clone_size: NA; cdr3_aa: CASRASGGAREQFF; cdr3_nt: TGTGCCAGCAGAGCTAGCGGGGGGGCCCGTGAGCAGTTCTTC
j_call: TRBJ2-1; d_call: NA; v_call: TRBV7-2; clone_size: NA; cdr3_aa: CASSPLAGARYNEQFF; cdr3_nt: TGTGCCAGCAGCCCCCTGGCGGGGGCACGCTACAATGAGCAGTTCTTC
j_call: TRBJ2-7; d_call: TRBD2; v_call: TRBV5-6; clone_size: NA; cdr3_aa: CASSLWLAVVEQYF; cdr3_nt: TGTGCCAGCAGCTTGTGGCTAGCGGTCGTCGAGCAGTACTTC
j_call: TRBJ1-4; d_call: TRBD1; v_call: TRBV18; clone_size: NA; cdr3_aa: CASSLVQGATNEKLFF; cdr3_nt: TGTGCCAGCTCACTTGTACAGGGGGCAACTAATGAAAAACTGTTTTTT
j_call: TRBJ1-1; d_call: NA; v_call: TRBV6-5; clone_size: NA; cdr3_aa: CASSYASGPAFF; cdr3_nt: TGTGCCAGCAGTTACGCGTCAGGACCTGCTTTCTTT
j_call: TRBJ2-7; d_call: TRBD1; v_call: TRBV23-1; clone_size: NA; cdr3_aa: CASSQLGTGGYEQYF; cdr3_nt: TGCGCCAGCAGTCAATTAGGGACAGGGGGCTACGAGCAGTACTTC
j_call: TRBJ2-1; d_call: TRBD1; v_call: TRBV15; clone_size: NA; cdr3_aa: CATSRDPAGGFRNEQFF; cdr3_nt: TGTGCCACCAGCAGAGATCCGGCAGGGGGCTTTCGGAATGAGCAGTTCTTC
j_call: TRBJ1-2; d_call: TRBD1; v_call: TRBV2; clone_size: NA; cdr3_aa: CASRPGQGQGYGYTF; cdr3_nt: TGTGCCAGCAGACCGGGACAGGGGCAGGGGTATGGCTACACCTTC
j_call: TRBJ1-1; d_call: NA; v_call: TRBV10-1; clone_size: NA; cdr3_aa: CASSERGPSSMNTEAFF; cdr3_nt: TGCGCCAGCAGTGAGAGAGGCCCCAGCTCAATGAACACTGAAGCTTTCTTT
j_call: TRBJ2-5; d_call: TRBD1; v_call: TRBV25-1; clone_size: NA; cdr3_aa: CASSETGDQETQYF; cdr3_nt: TGTGCCAGCAGTGAGACAGGGGACCAAGAGACCCAGTACTTC
j_call: TRBJ1-3; d_call: TRBD1; v_call: TRBV29-1; clone_size: NA; cdr3_aa: CSVAGQSRSGNTIYF; cdr3_nt: TGCAGCGTTGCGGGACAGAGCCGCTCTGGAAACACCATATATTTT
j_call: TRBJ2-7; d_call: TRBD2; v_call: TRBV5-8; clone_size: once; cdr3_aa: CASRRERSYEQYF; cdr3_nt: TGTGCCAGCAGGCGGGAGCGCTCCTACGAGCAGTACTTC
j_call: TRBJ2-3; d_call: NA; v_call: TRBV5-6; clone_size: NA; cdr3_aa: CASSLFRQDTQYF; cdr3_nt: TGTGCCAGCAGCCTGTTTCGGCAGGATACGCAGTATTTT
j_call: TRBJ1-3; d_call: TRBD1; v_call: TRBV11-2; clone_size: NA; cdr3_aa: CASSSQGRTGNTIYF; cdr3_nt: TGTGCCAGCAGCTCACAGGGGAGAACTGGAAACACCATATATTTT
j_call: TRBJ1-1; d_call: NA; v_call: TRBV29-1; clone_size: NA; cdr3_aa: CTYTYTTEAFF; cdr3_nt: TGCACCTACACCTATACGACTGAAGCTTTCTTT
j_call: TRBJ2-2; d_call: TRBD2; v_call: TRBV19; clone_size: NA; cdr3_aa: CASTRLAGNTGELFF; cdr3_nt: TGTGCCAGTACTCGACTAGCGGGGAACACCGGGGAGCTGTTTTTT
j_call: TRBJ2-6; d_call: NA; v_call: TRBV10-3; clone_size: NA; cdr3_aa: CAISESSGVGANVLTF; cdr3_nt: TGTGCCATCAGTGAGTCATCGGGGGTCGGGGCCAACGTCCTGACTTTC
j_call: TRBJ1-6; d_call: NA; v_call: TRBV7-9; clone_size: once; cdr3_aa: CASSLTASAYNSPLHF; cdr3_nt: TGTGCCAGCAGCTTGACAGCCTCCGCCTATAATTCACCCCTCCACTTT
j_call: TRBJ1-2; d_call: TRBD1; v_call: TRBV5-1; clone_size: NA; cdr3_aa: CASSLSGQPNYGYTF; cdr3_nt: TGCGCCAGCAGCTTGTCGGGACAGCCTAACTATGGCTACACCTTC
j_call: TRBJ2-7; d_call: NA; v_call: TRBV5-1; clone_size: NA; cdr3_aa: CASSPDRHRARASMSYEQYF; cdr3_nt: TGCGCCAGCAGCCCAGACCGACACAGAGCCCGGGCCTCGATGTCTTACGAGCAGTACTTC
j_call: TRBJ2-3; d_call: NA; v_call: TRBV19; clone_size: NA; cdr3_aa: CASALAGVRTDTQYF; cdr3_nt: TGTGCCAGTGCCCTAGCCGGGGTTCGAACAGATACGCAGTATTTT
j_call: TRBJ1-3; d_call: NA; v_call: TRBV6-1; clone_size: NA; cdr3_aa: CASSESRGLGNTIYF; cdr3_nt: TGTGCCAGCAGTGAAAGCAGGGGCCTTGGAAACACCATATATTTT
j_call: TRBJ2-5; d_call: TRBD2; v_call: TRBV11-2; clone_size: NA; cdr3_aa: CASSFSGGPQETQYF; cdr3_nt: TGTGCCAGCAGCTTCAGCGGGGGACCTCAAGAGACCCAGTACTTC